This T cell receptor beta chain was captured in a study of preoperative IRX-2 immunotherapy in early breast cancer. This CDR3 comprises 16 residues. V shed 5 bases, J shed 4 bases, and the junction held 13 bases outside the gene matches. Repertoires were generated with immunoSEQ multiplex PCR, while TCRdb's copy carries only in-frame clones and drops some. This sample has around 5,600 clones, with approximately 58% found just once. This sample's treatment: preoperative locoregional IRX-2 cytokine immunotherapy. Patients received preoperative, locoregional IRX-2 cytokine immunotherapy in a phase Ib study.

The clonotype comes from a human donor with breast cancer. The source was tumor tissue, collected before IRX-2 immunotherapy. The chain employs TRBV7-1 and TRBJ2-7; TRBD2 agrees at 8 bases. TRBV7-1 is identified as an open reading frame with a role that is uncertain. The CDR3 loop reads CASSKGLAEAVYEQYF. The CDR3 DNA is TGTGCCAGCAGCAAAGGACTAGCAGAGGCGGTGTACGAGCAGTACTTC.